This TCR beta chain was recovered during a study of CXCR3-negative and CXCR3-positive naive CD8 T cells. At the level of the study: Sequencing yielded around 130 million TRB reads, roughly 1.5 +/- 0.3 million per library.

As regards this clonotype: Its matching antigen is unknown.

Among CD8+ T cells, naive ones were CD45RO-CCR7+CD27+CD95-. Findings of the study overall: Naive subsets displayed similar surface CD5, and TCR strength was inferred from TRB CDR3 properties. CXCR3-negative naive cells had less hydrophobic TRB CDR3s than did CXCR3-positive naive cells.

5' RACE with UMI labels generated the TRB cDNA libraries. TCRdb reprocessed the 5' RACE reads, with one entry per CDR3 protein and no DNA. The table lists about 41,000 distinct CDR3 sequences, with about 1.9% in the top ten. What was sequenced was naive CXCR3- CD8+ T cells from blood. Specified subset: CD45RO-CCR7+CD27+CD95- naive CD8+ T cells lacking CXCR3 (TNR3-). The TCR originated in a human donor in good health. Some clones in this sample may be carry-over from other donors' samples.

CDR3 in amino acids: CASSLKSFSLSYEQYF. The chain recombines TRBV13 with TRBJ2-7. This CDR3 has 16 amino acids. The germline V gene has CDR1 PRHDT and CDR2 FYEKMQ (reference sequence).